Here is one T cell receptor beta chain with its context. Its matching antigen is unknown. The sample comes from a study of siplizumab effects on memory and regulatory T cells. Broader study findings: With siplizumab, Treg-derived clones averaged about 70% of mappable alloreactive CD4+ clones, versus 26.9% in controls. Siplizumab significantly lowered the alloreactive sequences that could be traced to unstimulated CD4+ memory cells. In unstimulated cells, naive T cells appeared more diverse than memory T cells and seemed major alloresponse contributors. Proliferating siplizumab-culture Tregs lacked confirmation of suppressive function.

Sequenced by immunoSEQ multiplex PCR; TCRdb stores in-frame clones only, minus some. The profile covers about 87,000 clones, with 80% to 90% appearing a single time and roughly 1.4% taken by the ten largest. The length of the CDR3 is 14 residues. The ends were cut back, 3 bases at V and 0 bases at J, with 9 bases in the middle. The germline CDR1 and CDR2 sequences are SGHAT and FQDESV (reference sequence). The chain employs TRBV11-1 and TRBJ2-7; tentatively, D is TRBD1 or TRBD2 (6 bases each). The receptor's source is a human donor in good health. Sequenced: Tregs sorted from blood. The CDR3 protein is CASSFGGISYEQYF. The CDR3 coding sequence is TGTGCCAGCAGCTTCGGGGGCATCTCCTACGAGCAGTACTTC.